Shown below are 17 T cell receptor beta chains from a single sample sequenced in a study of CD8+CD57+ T cells in acquired aplastic anemia (dated by TCRdb to 2017 to 2018). The patients picked for sequencing were ones in whom flow cytometry had shown an expansion of CD8+CD57+ cells. Sequencing instrument: Illumina HiSeq 2000. TCR beta VDJ combination and CDR3 sequence profiling used genomic DNA as the template. TCRdb trimmed public reads at Q25 via fastp, called clones via MiXCR and kept in-frame beta chains. Each entry merges the rows of one CDR3 protein and shows their most common DNA and genes. The sample contains approximately 220,000 distinct CDR3 sequences, more than 45% of them found a single time. The ten largest clones represent approximately 8% of the sample. The sequenced sample consisted of sorted CD4+, CD8+, or CD8+CD57+ T cells (not recorded which) from PBMCs. The source is a human donor with aplastic anemia.

Comment on this clonotype: A junction end diverges from the germline sequence, so it may reflect a read error. The chain employs TRBV9 and TRBJ2-7; D possibly corresponds to TRBD2 (6 bases). The CDR3 totals 14 residues. From germline, CDR1 is SGDLS and CDR2 YYNGEE. This CDR3 reads CASSQYGSSYEQYF. CDR3 bases: TGCGCCAGCAGCCAGTACGGGAGCTCCTACGAGCAGTACTTC.

J is TRBJ1-2 and V is TRBV15, with a tentative D call TRBD1 (6 bases). This CDR3 has 13 amino acids. The V gene's germline CDR1 is LNHNV and CDR2 YYDKDF (reference sequence). V lost 1 base to trimming and J lost 13 bases, with 16 bases between them. The CDR3 sequence: CATSRATGSSSTF. DNA of the CDR3: TGTGCCACCAGCAGAGCCACAGGGTCGTCTTCCACCTTC.

The gene calls are TRBV6-4 and TRBJ2-7, with TRBD1 matching over 11 bases. The CDR3 has 14 residues. After removal of 6 bases from V and 6 bases from J, the junction contained 7 bases not matched to a gene. CDR1 and CDR2 from the germline V gene are MRHNA and SNTAGT. The CDR3 DNA reads TGTGCCAGCAGCTTAGGGACAGGGGGAGGCGAGCAGTACTTC. This encodes CASSLGTGGGEQYF.

This clonotype has a count of ten or more. This sequence joins TRBV10-2 and TRBJ1-4, with 7 bases that match TRBD1. Trimming took 4 bases from V and 6 from J; bases not matched to a gene: 5. The CDR3 length is 14 residues. Germline CDR1 reads WSHSY; CDR2 reads SAAADI. Here the CDR3 reads CASSGQGGDEKLFF. Written as DNA, the CDR3 is TGCGCCAGCAGTGGGCAGGGGGGGGATGAAAAACTGTTTTTT.

This clonotype was counted a few times. The CDR3 protein is CASSLTSGGGNEQFF. CDR3 DNA sequence: TGTGCCAGCAGTTTGACTAGCGGAGGGGGTAATGAGCAGTTCTTC. The chain joins TRBV5-5 to TRBJ2-1, with 9 bases that match TRBD2. There are 15 residues in the CDR3. V lost 5 bases and J lost 7; bases outside the gene matches: 10. The germline CDR1 and CDR2 sequences are SGHKS and YYEKEE (reference sequence).

This clonotype was seen a single time. The chain joins TRBV10-1 to TRBJ2-7; TRBD2 matches at 12 bases. Germline V lookup: CDR1 WNHNN, CDR2 SYGVQD (reference sequence). J gave up 2 bases and V 0 bases, and 17 bases lay outside the gene matches. This CDR3 comprises 21 residues. The CDR3 region is CASSESDLDPGLAGSTYEQYF. CDR3 coding DNA: TGCGCCAGCAGTGAGTCGGACCTCGATCCGGGACTAGCGGGTTCCACCTACGAGCAGTACTTC.

J is TRBJ1-1 and V is TRBV28, with a possible D match to TRBD1 (6 bases). The germline V and J ends were trimmed by 1 base and 1 base, with 13 bases remaining between them. CDR3 length equals 16 residues. Germline V lookup: CDR1 MDHEN, CDR2 SYDVKM. CDR3 in DNA: TGTGCCAGCAGTTTATATAACAGGGAGACGAACACTGAAGCTTTCTTT. Amino acids: CASSLYNRETNTEAFF.

This rearrangement joins TRBV13 to TRBJ2-7; 12 nucleotides match TRBD1. J lost 4 bases, V lost 4 bases, and 8 bases had no gene match. Germline CDR1 PRHDT, CDR2 FYEKMQ (reference sequence). The CDR3 loop spans 16 amino acids. The CDR3 reads CASSWGQGAREYEQYF. The CDR3 nucleotides are TGTGCCAGCAGCTGGGGACAGGGGGCGCGGGAGTACGAGCAGTACTTC.

The chain has TRBV15 and TRBJ2-7; D remains ambiguous. The CDR3 totals 12 residues. V lost 2 bases to trimming and J lost 3 bases, with 5 bases between them. Germline CDR1 is LNHNV and CDR2 is YYDKDF (reference sequence). The CDR3 protein is CATSRQFYEQYF. The CDR3 nucleotides are TGTGCCACCAGCAGACAGTTCTACGAGCAGTACTTC.

This clonotype was detected ten times or more. The chain recombines TRBV5-6 with TRBJ2-5, with TRBD2 as a possible D gene (6 bases). Germline loops: CDR1 SGHDT, CDR2 YYEEEE. Trimming removed 7 bases at V and 5 bases at J, with 12 bases between. CDR3 length: 12 amino acids. The CDR3, as DNA: TGTGCCAGCTCGGGACTTATGGAGACCCAGTACTTC. Its translation: CASSGLMETQYF.

This chain links TRBV6-5 with TRBJ2-7; D is unclear. The V end was cut by 6 bases, the J end by 0 bases, with 12 bases between. Germline V lookup: CDR1 MNHEY, CDR2 SVGAGI. This CDR3 contains 14 residues. In DNA, the CDR3 is TGTGCCAGCAGGAATCCAGACGGCTCCTACGAGCAGTACGTC. Translating gives CASRNPDGSYEQYV.

This clonotype was seen only once. A much larger clone differs by one base, so this may be a read error. The V call is TRBV5-5, the J call TRBJ2-6, with TRBD2 identical over 7 bases. J was trimmed by 1 base and V by 0 bases; bases with no gene match: 4. CDR1 is SGHKS and CDR2 is YYEKEE in the germline V gene (reference sequence). CDR3 length: 17 amino acids. The CDR3 loop is CASSLGDGGSGANVLTF. The CDR3 DNA reads TGTGCCAGCAGCTTGGGGGACGGGGGGTCTGGGGCCAACGTCCTGACTTTC.

This clonotype was recorded at least ten times. The genes are TRBV5-1 and TRBJ2-5; a possible D gene is TRBD1 (6 bases). The germline V gene has CDR1 SGHRS and CDR2 YFSETQ. The CDR3 runs to 14 residues. V shed 4 bases and J shed 0 bases, with 10 bases lying between them. The CDR3 coding sequence is TGCGCCAGCAGCGTAGACAGGTACCAAGAGACCCAGTACTTC. Its translation: CASSVDRYQETQYF.

Worth noting for this clonotype: A much larger clone is a single base away; this may be a read error. Without the conserved terminal phenylalanine or tryptophan, this CDR3 likely stems from a read error. This chain links TRBV7-9 with TRBJ1-1, with 9 bases aligning to TRBD1. Germline CDR1 and CDR2: SEHNR and FQNEAQ (reference sequence). CDR3 length: 14 residues. Trimming took 5 bases from V and 5 from J; bases not matched to a gene: 6. CDR3 sequence (DNA): TGTGCCAGCAGCCCGACAGGGGGAAAGACTGAAGCTTTCTCT. Translating it yields CASSPTGGKTEAFS.

This clonotype appeared many times. The rearrangement uses TRBV6-6 and TRBJ2-1; 10 positions match TRBD1. CDR1 is MNHNY and CDR2 is SVGAGI in the germline V gene (reference sequence). The trim removed 4 bases at V and 7 bases at J, leaving 4 bases unmatched. This CDR3 is built from 14 residues. The CDR3 is CASSLGDRGNEQFF. CDR3 DNA: TGTGCCAGCAGTTTGGGGGACAGGGGAAATGAGCAGTTCTTC.

This clonotype was picked up a small number of times. Compared with germline, one end of the junction differs, possibly owing to a read error. The genes are TRBV5-1 and TRBJ2-7; TRBD1 agrees at 12 bases. Germline CDR1 and CDR2: SGHRS and YFSETQ. This CDR3 region has 15 residues. The CDR3 DNA reads TGCGCCAGCAGCTTGAGGGGACAGGGGGCCTACGAGCGGTACTTC. Protein sequence: CASSLRGQGAYERYF.

This clonotype is a singleton in its sample. The chain uses TRBV25-1 and TRBJ1-2; TRBD1 might be the D (5 bases). Trimming stripped 8 bases from V and 0 bases from J, with 16 bases between. This CDR3 is 15 amino acids long. Per germline, CDR1 MGHDK and CDR2 SYGVNS. The CDR3: CASGPGILTNYGYTF. The CDR3 nucleotides read TGTGCCAGCGGCCCAGGGATTCTCACTAACTATGGCTACACCTTC.